This T cell receptor (beta chain) is drawn from a study of human T cells and chemical hapten exposure (dated by TCRdb to about 2021). Concerning the study at large: For sensitization, 2% DPC in acetone was applied to a roughly 2 cm by roughly 2 cm area of upper inner arm skin. Most of the patients in the cohort were female, and the cohort covered alopecia areata with under or over 50% scalp involvement, alopecia totalis and alopecia universalis. Libraries were pooled for sequencing, and per-sample TCR yields varied mainly because of small differences in library volumes within the pool. Throughout the approximately 23-week study period, patients were also given weekly therapeutic DPC doses on the scalp. Patch testing was performed on the upper back with Finn chambers containing 0.01% DPC, and the patch tests were scored after 6 days according to International Contact Dermatitis Research Group standards. Blood was sampled from patients pre-sensitization (week 0) and at 2, 6 and about 24 weeks after DPC sensitization. In alopecia patients, the study followed how the peripheral blood TCR repertoire changed in vivo over primary and secondary sensitization to diphenylcyclopropenone (DPC), a hapten. Roughly 30 alopecia patients provided blood for TCR sequencing at one to four time points (pre-sensitization, 2, 6 and 24 weeks).

What the authors observed across the whole study: After repeated subsampling, the strength of the expansion versus patch-test correlation and the threshold at which it became significant changed. A positive correlation was found between the number of PT1 expanded TCRs and patch test score, with significance reached at thresholds 8, 16 and 32 but not 4. The number of TCRs above 1 in 1000 frequency did not change with DPC sensitization; there was no evidence of global repertoire structure alterations. Compared with pre-sensitization or healthy control sets, expanded TCRs formed significantly more large CDR3 similarity clusters, which is consistent with antigen-driven responses. All patients had alopecia, a presumed autoimmune disease, so their immune response might differ from that of healthy individuals.

Preparation of the library involved RACE. Sequencer: NextSeq 500. Library preparation attached unique molecular identifiers to individual cDNA molecules for quantitative, reproducible TCR counting. Both TCR alpha and TCR beta chains were sequenced from each blood RNA sample. In the source study's methods: Samples had a median of roughly 87,000 TCRs, with a range from roughly 23,224 to 700,000. V, J and CDR3 annotation of the TCR reads was carried out using the Decombinator software suite. For PS versus PT1 abundance plots, all samples were subsampled to the same number of TCRs (28,000). Expanded TCRs were defined as absent before sensitization and observed at least eight times at the 2-week time point. TCRdb trimmed the raw reads at Q25, called clones with MiXCR and kept productive beta chains. Rows with one shared CDR3 protein collapse into an entry with the most common genes and DNA. The V and J calls come from TCRdb's annotation, not from the publication. Within this sample are 350,000 or so distinct CDR3 sequences, with 5.5% to 8% of them counted one time only. Of the sample, 7.5% to 8.5% falls within the top ten clones.

This clonotype showed up just a few times. No cognate antigen has been identified for it. No much larger clonotype is one base removed from it; base qualities were not supplied. Taken with the paper, the label for time point translates to: patch test 1, 2 weeks after DPC sensitization. Sample treatment or condition, as interpreted from the label and publication: therapeutic diphenylcyclopropenone sensitization with weekly scalp DPC. Blood at each patch-test visit was drawn before the patch test was applied. Eligible patients were aged 18 to 70, diagnosed with alopecia, deemed suitable for DPC therapy, and excluded if pregnant. Total RNA was extracted from unfractionated whole blood collected in Tempus Blood RNA tubes. This specimen consisted of whole blood, obtained in connection with sensitization to the hapten diphenylcyclopropenone (DPC). This receptor was taken from a woman aged 18-30 years with alopecia areata. Some clones in this sample may be carry-over from other donors' samples.

The CDR3 protein sequence reads: CASSDSGQLNTEAFF. The DNA sequence is given as TGTGCCAGCAGTGATTCAGGGCAGCTGAACACTGAAGCTTTCTTT. This receptor chain uses TRBV2 and TRBJ1-1, and possibly TRBD1, on 5 matching bases. Deletion took 3 bases off V and 0 bases off J, with a span of 11 bases between the germline ends. The CDR3 goes from the cysteine to the phenylalanine over 15 residues. This entry keeps only the CDR3 DNA: 45 bases, framed from base 1. In the germline V gene, CDR1 corresponds to SNHLY and CDR2 to FYNNEI.